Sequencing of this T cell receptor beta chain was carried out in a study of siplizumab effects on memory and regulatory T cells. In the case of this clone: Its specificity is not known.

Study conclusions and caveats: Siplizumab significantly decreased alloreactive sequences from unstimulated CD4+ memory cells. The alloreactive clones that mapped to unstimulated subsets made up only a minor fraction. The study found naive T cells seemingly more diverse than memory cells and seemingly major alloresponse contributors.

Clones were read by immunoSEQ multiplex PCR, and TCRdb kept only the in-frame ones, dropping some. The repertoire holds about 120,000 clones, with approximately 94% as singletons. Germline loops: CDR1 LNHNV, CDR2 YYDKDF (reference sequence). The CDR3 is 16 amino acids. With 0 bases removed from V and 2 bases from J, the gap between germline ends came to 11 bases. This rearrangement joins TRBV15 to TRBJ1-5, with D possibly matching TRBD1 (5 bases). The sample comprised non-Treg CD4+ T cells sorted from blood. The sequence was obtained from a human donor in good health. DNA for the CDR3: TGTGCCACCAGCAGAGACCGTCAGGGTGGCAATCAGCCCCAGCATTTT. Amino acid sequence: CATSRDRQGGNQPQHF.